These T cell receptor beta chains were read from a single sample in a study of blood T cells in healthy people across ages. TCRdb passed the 5' RACE reads through MiXCR, listing each CDR3 protein once. This sample has approximately 850,000 distinct CDR3 sequences, with 58% found just once. The source material was blood. The receptors shown here come from a man in his thirties or forties in good health. Each CDR3 is given with its conserved first and last residue. A D gene is named only where the DNA matches it firmly. A row's size may be missing; if present it is once, few, many or a size class.

abundance: NA
j_gene: TRBJ2-7
len: 15
d_gene: NA
v_gene: TRBV20-1
CDR3aa: CSASPRGGGWGEQYF
CDR3nt: TGTAGTGCTAGTCCCCGCGGGGGCGGGTGGGGTGAGCAGTACTTC

abundance: NA
j_gene: TRBJ2-1
len: 14
d_gene: NA
v_gene: TRBV20-1
CDR3aa: CSTKGGPLTNEQFF
CDR3nt: TGCAGTACTAAGGGCGGGCCCCTCACCAATGAGCAGTTCTTC

abundance: few
j_gene: TRBJ2-3
len: 13
d_gene: NA
v_gene: TRBV2
CDR3aa: CASSGWETDTQYF
CDR3nt: TGTGCCAGCAGTGGCTGGGAGACAGATACGCAGTATTTT

abundance: once
j_gene: TRBJ1-6
len: 17
d_gene: TRBD1
v_gene: TRBV30
CDR3aa: CAWSVGYAGQSGSPLHF
CDR3nt: TGTGCCTGGAGTGTAGGTTACGCGGGACAGTCCGGTTCACCCCTCCACTTT

abundance: few
j_gene: TRBJ2-1
len: 14
d_gene: NA
v_gene: TRBV6-6
CDR3aa: CASSYSTGVEEQFF
CDR3nt: TGTGCCAGCAGTTACTCGACTGGGGTAGAGGAGCAGTTCTTC

abundance: few
j_gene: TRBJ2-1
len: 15
d_gene: NA
v_gene: TRBV6-2/TRBV6-3
CDR3aa: CASSYSGRGANEQFF
CDR3nt: TGTGCCAGCAGTTACTCCGGCCGAGGGGCGAATGAGCAGTTCTTC

abundance: NA
j_gene: TRBJ2-1
len: 15
d_gene: TRBD2
v_gene: TRBV19
CDR3aa: CASGLTSETNNEQFF
CDR3nt: TGTGCCAGTGGGCTAACTAGCGAAACGAACAATGAGCAGTTCTTC

abundance: once
j_gene: TRBJ2-1
len: 16
d_gene: TRBD2
v_gene: TRBV7-9
CDR3aa: CASSLVGGGGHNEQFF
CDR3nt: TGTGCCAGCAGCTTAGTCGGTGGCGGGGGTCACAATGAGCAGTTCTTC

abundance: few
j_gene: TRBJ1-6
len: 13
d_gene: NA
v_gene: TRBV5-4
CDR3aa: CASSRREKSPLHF
CDR3nt: TGTGCCAGCAGTCGCAGGGAGAAGTCACCCCTCCACTTT

abundance: NA
j_gene: TRBJ1-1
len: 15
d_gene: NA
v_gene: TRBV6-2/TRBV6-3
CDR3aa: CASSNPGVLGTEAFF
CDR3nt: TGTGCCAGCAGTAACCCGGGAGTTCTGGGCACTGAAGCTTTCTTT

abundance: NA
j_gene: TRBJ2-1
len: 15
d_gene: NA
v_gene: TRBV6-1
CDR3aa: CASSVVGLTYNEQFF
CDR3nt: TGTGCCAGCAGTGTGGTGGGCCTCACCTACAATGAGCAGTTCTTC

abundance: NA
j_gene: TRBJ1-5
len: 12
d_gene: NA
v_gene: TRBV6-6
CDR3aa: CASSSDDQPQHF
CDR3nt: TGTGCCAGCAGTTCGGACGATCAGCCCCAGCATTTT

abundance: NA
j_gene: TRBJ1-2
len: 14
d_gene: NA
v_gene: TRBV6-2/TRBV6-3
CDR3aa: CASSTGPHREGYTF
CDR3nt: TGTGCCAGCAGTACCGGGCCACACCGGGAGGGCTACACCTTC

abundance: few
j_gene: TRBJ2-7
len: 14
d_gene: NA
v_gene: TRBV27
CDR3aa: CASKRDTISYEQYF
CDR3nt: TGTGCCAGCAAGCGGGACACAATCTCCTACGAGCAGTACTTC

abundance: NA
j_gene: TRBJ2-1
len: 15
d_gene: TRBD2
v_gene: TRBV28
CDR3aa: CASSLAGPRENEQFF
CDR3nt: TGTGCCAGCAGTCTAGCGGGACCTAGGGAGAATGAGCAGTTCTTC

abundance: NA
j_gene: TRBJ2-1
len: 14
d_gene: NA
v_gene: TRBV29-1
CDR3aa: CSVEVPQGTNEQFF
CDR3nt: TGCAGCGTTGAGGTTCCCCAGGGGACCAATGAGCAGTTCTTC

abundance: NA
j_gene: TRBJ1-2
len: 14
d_gene: NA
v_gene: TRBV5-5
CDR3aa: CASSLTGWLDGYTF
CDR3nt: TGTGCCAGCAGCTTAACAGGGTGGCTGGATGGCTACACCTTC

abundance: few
j_gene: TRBJ2-4
len: 11
d_gene: NA
v_gene: TRBV29-1
CDR3aa: CSVLGEDIQYF
CDR3nt: TGCAGCGTTTTGGGAGAGGACATTCAGTACTTC

abundance: few
j_gene: TRBJ2-3
len: 13
d_gene: NA
v_gene: TRBV2
CDR3aa: CASQERYTDTQYF
CDR3nt: TGTGCCAGCCAGGAGCGGTACACAGATACGCAGTATTTT

abundance: NA
j_gene: TRBJ2-1
len: 15
d_gene: TRBD2
v_gene: TRBV7-9
CDR3aa: CASSGIQREGYEQFF
CDR3nt: TGTGCCAGCAGCGGGATACAGCGGGAGGGGTATGAGCAGTTCTTC

abundance: once
j_gene: TRBJ2-7
len: 16
d_gene: NA
v_gene: TRBV6-2/TRBV6-3
CDR3aa: CASSSPSFQGTYEQYF
CDR3nt: TGTGCCAGCAGTTCCCCCTCTTTCCAGGGCACCTACGAGCAGTACTTC

abundance: many
j_gene: TRBJ2-2
len: 14
d_gene: TRBD1
v_gene: TRBV7-2
CDR3aa: CASSRDRNTGELFF
CDR3nt: TGTGCCAGCAGCAGGGACAGAAACACCGGGGAGCTGTTTTTT

abundance: NA
j_gene: TRBJ2-7
len: 14
d_gene: NA
v_gene: TRBV20-1
CDR3aa: CSARDPRSSYEQYF
CDR3nt: TGCAGTGCTAGAGATCCCCGAAGCTCCTACGAGCAGTACTTC

abundance: NA
j_gene: TRBJ2-3
len: 16
d_gene: TRBD2
v_gene: TRBV12-3/TRBV12-4
CDR3aa: CASSLDSGRASDTQYF
CDR3nt: TGTGCCAGCAGTTTAGATAGCGGGAGGGCATCAGATACGCAGTATTTT

abundance: few
j_gene: TRBJ1-2
len: 16
d_gene: NA
v_gene: TRBV5-1
CDR3aa: CASSLGTLQVNYGYTF
CDR3nt: TGCGCCAGCAGCTTGGGGACGTTGCAGGTCAACTATGGCTACACCTTC

abundance: few
j_gene: TRBJ2-7
len: 13
d_gene: NA
v_gene: TRBV14
CDR3aa: CASSTGTAGEQYF
CDR3nt: TGTGCCAGCAGCACCGGGACAGCGGGGGAGCAGTACTTC

abundance: few
j_gene: TRBJ1-2
len: 11
d_gene: NA
v_gene: TRBV6-2/TRBV6-3
CDR3aa: CASRRDIVYTF
CDR3nt: TGTGCCAGCAGACGGGACATCGTCTACACCTTC

abundance: NA
j_gene: TRBJ2-5
len: 14
d_gene: TRBD2
v_gene: TRBV20-1
CDR3aa: CSATGDYQEETQYF
CDR3nt: TGCAGTGCTACTGGGGACTACCAGGAAGAGACCCAGTACTTC

abundance: NA
j_gene: TRBJ2-1
len: 16
d_gene: TRBD1
v_gene: TRBV2
CDR3aa: CASRAPRDRGRHEQFF
CDR3nt: TGTGCCAGCAGAGCACCCCGGGACAGGGGGAGGCATGAGCAGTTCTTC

abundance: NA
j_gene: TRBJ2-3
len: 16
d_gene: NA
v_gene: TRBV7-9
CDR3aa: CASSPRQYTSTDTQYF
CDR3nt: TGTGCCAGCAGCCCTAGACAGTACACTAGCACAGATACGCAGTATTTT

abundance: NA
j_gene: TRBJ1-2
len: 15
d_gene: NA
v_gene: TRBV18
CDR3aa: CASSPWGRGDYGYTF
CDR3nt: TGTGCCAGCTCACCCTGGGGCAGGGGCGACTATGGCTACACCTTC

abundance: NA
j_gene: TRBJ2-7
len: 16
d_gene: TRBD2
v_gene: TRBV20-1
CDR3aa: CSAPTRERGGNYEQYF
CDR3nt: TGCAGTGCACCCACCCGGGAGCGGGGGGGAAACTACGAGCAGTACTTC

abundance: NA
j_gene: TRBJ2-2
len: 13
d_gene: TRBD1
v_gene: TRBV29-1
CDR3aa: CSVQGISTGELFF
CDR3nt: TGCAGCGTACAGGGGATTAGCACCGGGGAGCTGTTTTTT